A selection of T cell receptor beta chains follows, all from one sample in a study of T cell repertoires in cytomegalovirus infection. TCRdb re-called the reads through MiXCR, storing one row per CDR3 protein. This repertoire shows about 300,000 distinct CDR3 sequences, about a tenth found once; its top ten account for 2% to 3%. The sample comprised PBMCs. The receptor source for this set is a human donor in good health (CMV status not recorded). Some clones in this sample may be carry-over from other donors' samples. The CDR3 runs from the conserved cysteine through the conserved F or W. A D gene is named only where the DNA matches it firmly. Only some rows state a clone size, as once, few, many or a class for expanded clones.

CDR3 DNA: TGTGCCAGCAGTTTATCGGCCAGGGGGTTCTATGGCTACACCTTC
CDR3 protein: CASSLSARGFYGYTF
D gene: TRBD1
CDR3 length: 15
V gene: TRBV27
J gene: TRBJ1-2
clone size: NA

CDR3 DNA: TGTGCCAGCAGCCAAGGATGGGACAGGGCGGCTGAAGCTTTCTTT
CDR3 protein: CASSQGWDRAAEAFF
D gene: TRBD1
CDR3 length: 15
V gene: TRBV3-1
J gene: TRBJ1-1
clone size: NA

CDR3 DNA: TGTGCCAGCAGCTTGCGGCGGACGTCAATGAACACTGAAGCTTTCTTT
CDR3 protein: CASSLRRTSMNTEAFF
D gene: NA
CDR3 length: 16
V gene: TRBV5-6
J gene: TRBJ1-1
clone size: many

CDR3 DNA: TGTGCCAGCAGTTTAGGGACAGGGGAGCAGTACTTC
CDR3 protein: CASSLGTGEQYF
D gene: TRBD1
CDR3 length: 12
V gene: TRBV12-3/TRBV12-4
J gene: TRBJ2-7
clone size: many

CDR3 DNA: TGTGCCAGCAGCTTAAGACCTCCCACAGGCGGGGAGCTGTTTTTT
CDR3 protein: CASSLRPPTGGELFF
D gene: NA
CDR3 length: 15
V gene: TRBV7-2
J gene: TRBJ2-2
clone size: many

CDR3 DNA: TGTGCCACCAGCAGAGATACAATTGGAGGGGAGTGGGAGACCCAGTACTTC
CDR3 protein: CATSRDTIGGEWETQYF
D gene: NA
CDR3 length: 17
V gene: TRBV15
J gene: TRBJ2-5
clone size: few

CDR3 DNA: TGCAGCGTTGGACAGAACCAAGAGACCCAGTACTTC
CDR3 protein: CSVGQNQETQYF
D gene: NA
CDR3 length: 12
V gene: TRBV29-1
J gene: TRBJ2-5
clone size: NA

CDR3 DNA: TGTGCCAGCAGACCCGGGACAGGGGGGGACATTCAGTACTTC
CDR3 protein: CASRPGTGGDIQYF
D gene: TRBD1
CDR3 length: 14
V gene: TRBV2
J gene: TRBJ2-4
clone size: many

CDR3 DNA: TGTGCCAGCAGCCATACCCCGGGACGGGATAATTCACCCCTCCACTTT
CDR3 protein: CASSHTPGRDNSPLHF
D gene: NA
CDR3 length: 16
V gene: TRBV28
J gene: TRBJ1-6
clone size: few

CDR3 DNA: TGTGCCAGCAGTTGGGAGACAGGGGACCCGAACACTGAAGCTTTCTTT
CDR3 protein: CASSWETGDPNTEAFF
D gene: TRBD1
CDR3 length: 16
V gene: TRBV6-6
J gene: TRBJ1-1
clone size: NA

CDR3 DNA: TGCAGTGCTCCTCGTCGGGCGGGGGAGTCCTACGAGCAGTACTTC
CDR3 protein: CSAPRRAGESYEQYF
D gene: TRBD2
CDR3 length: 15
V gene: TRBV20-1
J gene: TRBJ2-7
clone size: many

CDR3 DNA: TGTGCCAGCAGTTTAAAACCAATGCCCCGGGACAGGGGACCCCCTGGATCACCCCTCCACTTT
CDR3 protein: CASSLKPMPRDRGPPGSPLHF
D gene: TRBD1
CDR3 length: 21
V gene: TRBV12-3/TRBV12-4
J gene: TRBJ1-6
clone size: many

CDR3 DNA: TGCAGCGTTGGACAGCCCGTCGGTGCTGGGGCCAACGTCCTGACTTTC
CDR3 protein: CSVGQPVGAGANVLTF
D gene: NA
CDR3 length: 16
V gene: TRBV29-1
J gene: TRBJ2-6
clone size: many

CDR3 DNA: TGCAGTGCTAGACATCCGAGAGGGGGCGAAGCCAAAAACATTCAGTACTTC
CDR3 protein: CSARHPRGGEAKNIQYF
D gene: TRBD1
CDR3 length: 17
V gene: TRBV20-1
J gene: TRBJ2-4
clone size: NA

CDR3 DNA: TGCGCCAGCAGCTCCCTCGGACAGGGGGCTTTGGACACTGAAGCTTTCTTT
CDR3 protein: CASSSLGQGALDTEAFF
D gene: TRBD1
CDR3 length: 17
V gene: TRBV5-1
J gene: TRBJ1-1
clone size: many

CDR3 DNA: TGTGCTAGTGGCCCGGGTTTGAACACTGAAGCTTTCTTT
CDR3 protein: CASGPGLNTEAFF
D gene: NA
CDR3 length: 13
V gene: TRBV12-5
J gene: TRBJ1-1
clone size: NA

CDR3 DNA: TGTGCCAGCAAAAACGGTCAGGAAAAGCCTGGGGCCAACGTCCTGACTTTC
CDR3 protein: CASKNGQEKPGANVLTF
D gene: NA
CDR3 length: 17
V gene: TRBV28
J gene: TRBJ2-6
clone size: many

CDR3 DNA: TGTGCCAGCAGCTCGGGGGCGGGGACCGGGGAGCTGTTTTTT
CDR3 protein: CASSSGAGTGELFF
D gene: NA
CDR3 length: 14
V gene: TRBV7-2
J gene: TRBJ2-2
clone size: many

CDR3 DNA: TGTGCCAGCAGTTTCCGGCGGTCGAGGCTCCAAGAGACCCAGTACTTC
CDR3 protein: CASSFRRSRLQETQYF
D gene: NA
CDR3 length: 16
V gene: TRBV12-3/TRBV12-4
J gene: TRBJ2-5
clone size: many

CDR3 DNA: TGCAGCGTTGAAAGGACTAGCGGGGGGGCCGGGGAGCTGTTTTTT
CDR3 protein: CSVERTSGGAGELFF
D gene: TRBD2
CDR3 length: 15
V gene: TRBV29-1
J gene: TRBJ2-2
clone size: many

CDR3 DNA: TGTGCCAGCAGCCCGGGTTGGCGGAACACTGAAGCTTTCTTT
CDR3 protein: CASSPGWRNTEAFF
D gene: NA
CDR3 length: 14
V gene: TRBV11-2
J gene: TRBJ1-1
clone size: many

CDR3 DNA: TGCAGTGCTAGAACCGGGACAGGGGGCACAGATACGCAGTATTTT
CDR3 protein: CSARTGTGGTDTQYF
D gene: TRBD1
CDR3 length: 15
V gene: TRBV20-1
J gene: TRBJ2-3
clone size: many

CDR3 DNA: TGCAGTGCAGAGACTGGGACTCATGCAGAGACCCAGTACTTC
CDR3 protein: CSAETGTHAETQYF
D gene: NA
CDR3 length: 14
V gene: TRBV20-1
J gene: TRBJ2-5
clone size: many

CDR3 DNA: TGTGCCAGCAGTTACGGGCAGGAGGGCAATCAGCCCCAGCATTTT
CDR3 protein: CASSYGQEGNQPQHF
D gene: NA
CDR3 length: 15
V gene: TRBV6-6
J gene: TRBJ1-5
clone size: NA